This section outlines one T cell receptor beta chain sequence together with its context. The data are from a study of T cell responses to AZD1222 COVID-19 vaccine. This table comes from immunoSEQ multiplex PCR, and its TCRdb copy is limited to in-frame clones, with some not included. The data show approximately 73,000 clones, with roughly four fifths seen just once and 2.9% held by the top ten. V lost 8 bases and J 5 bases, leaving 23 bases between the germline ends. Germline values: CDR1 SNHLY, CDR2 FYNNEI. The CDR3 is 16 residues long. The sequence was obtained from an adult in good health. Here the sequenced sample was peripheral blood, taken on day 0 of AZD1222 vaccination. This chain connects TRBV2 to TRBJ2-3; possible D gene TRBD2, 6 bases. The CDR3 coding sequence is TGTGCCAGCGCAGATGGTGCGGGGATAGGGGAAGATACGCAGTATTTT. This sequence encodes CASADGAGIGEDTQYF.